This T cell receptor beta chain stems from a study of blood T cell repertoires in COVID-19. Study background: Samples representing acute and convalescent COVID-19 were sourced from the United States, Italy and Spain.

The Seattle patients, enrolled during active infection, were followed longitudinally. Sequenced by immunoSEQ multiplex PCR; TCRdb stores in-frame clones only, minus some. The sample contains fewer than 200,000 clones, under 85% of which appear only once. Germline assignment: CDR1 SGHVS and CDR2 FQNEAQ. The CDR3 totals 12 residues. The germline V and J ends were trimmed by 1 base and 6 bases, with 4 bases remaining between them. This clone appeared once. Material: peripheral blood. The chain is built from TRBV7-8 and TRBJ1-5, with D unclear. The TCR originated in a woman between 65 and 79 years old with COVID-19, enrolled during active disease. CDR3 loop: CASSLVRQPQHF. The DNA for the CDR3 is TGTGCCAGCAGCTTAGTGCGTCAGCCCCAGCATTTT. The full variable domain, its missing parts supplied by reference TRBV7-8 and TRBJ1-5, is GAGVSQSPRYKVAKRGQDVALRCDPISGHVSLFWYQQALGQGPEFLTYFQNEAQLDKSGLPSDRFFAERPEGSVSTLKIQRTQQEDSAVYLCASSLVRQPQHFGDGTRLSIL.